These T cell receptor beta chains were read from a single sample in a study of molecular identifiers for immune sequencing clone quantification. TCRdb recomputed calls from the PCR reads with MiXCR, one row per CDR3 protein. The table has around 100,000 distinct CDR3 sequences, under 40% seen once. Sequencing was carried out using naive CD8+ T cells from blood, with Jurkat cell RNA spiked in. Receptors were obtained from a human donor in good health. Some libraries in this study had Jurkat cell RNA spiked in. The CDR3 runs from the conserved cysteine through the conserved F or W. D genes are given only for firm matches. Expanded clones get a size class; other rows say once, few or many, or leave the size out.

V gene,D gene,J gene,clone size,CDR3 protein,CDR3 DNA
TRBV28,-,TRBJ2-7,-,CASSIRQTAYEQYF,TGTGCCAGCAGTATCAGGCAGACTGCCTACGAGCAGTACTTC
TRBV19,TRBD1,TRBJ2-5,-,CASSTPTGGLETQYF,TGTGCCAGTAGTACCCCGACAGGGGGCCTCGAGACCCAGTACTTC
TRBV28,-,TRBJ2-7,many,CASSFSLREQYF,TGTGCCAGCAGTTTTTCCCTCAGGGAGCAGTACTTC
TRBV20-1,-,TRBJ1-2,-,CSASGTLDHGYTF,TGCAGTGCTTCCGGGACATTGGATCATGGCTACACCTTC
TRBV5-6,TRBD1,TRBJ2-3,few,CASSAPGQGVDTQYF,TGTGCCAGCAGCGCACCGGGACAGGGAGTAGATACGCAGTATTTT
TRBV13,TRBD1,TRBJ2-3,many,CASSSIVDRGFTDTQYF,TGTGCCAGCAGCTCCATAGTGGACAGGGGATTCACAGATACGCAGTATTTT
TRBV14,-,TRBJ2-5,-,CASSQDTAPQETQYF,TGTGCCAGCAGCCAAGACACGGCCCCCCAAGAGACCCAGTACTTC
TRBV6-2/TRBV6-3,-,TRBJ2-5,-,CASSTRAQEPQYF,TGTGCCAGCAGTACGCGGGCCCAAGAGCCCCAGTACTTC
TRBV4-3,-,TRBJ2-2,-,CASSQDIALHLTTGALIF,TGCGCCAGCAGCCAAGATATAGCTTTACACTTAACAACCGGGGCGCTGATTTTT
TRBV19,-,TRBJ1-1,few,CATSGTLNTEAFF,TGTGCCACCTCTGGGACCCTGAACACTGAAGCTTTCTTT
TRBV9,TRBD2,TRBJ2-3,many,CASSAWTSEERDTQYF,TGTGCCAGCAGCGCCTGGACTAGCGAAGAGAGAGATACGCAGTATTTT
TRBV7-9,TRBD1,TRBJ2-7,many,CASRNTGTGNIYEQYF,TGTGCCAGCAGAAACACCGGGACAGGGAATATCTACGAGCAGTACTTC
TRBV5-4,TRBD1,TRBJ1-3,few,CASSFDRVSSGNTIYF,TGTGCCAGCAGCTTTGACAGGGTGAGCTCTGGAAACACCATATATTTT
TRBV4-1,-,TRBJ2-7,few,CASSQDYRGWEQYF,TGCGCCAGCAGCCAAGATTATCGGGGTTGGGAGCAGTACTTC
TRBV20-1,TRBD2,TRBJ2-1,-,CSAPGGLAGWNEQFF,TGCAGTGCCCCGGGGGGACTAGCGGGGTGGAATGAGCAGTTCTTC
TRBV28,TRBD2,TRBJ2-3,many,CASSWTSGMTDTQYF,TGTGCCAGCAGTTGGACTAGCGGCATGACAGATACGCAGTATTTT
TRBV27,TRBD1,TRBJ1-5,-,CATKTGVNSNQPQHF,TGTGCCACAAAAACAGGGGTCAATAGCAATCAGCCCCAGCATTTT
TRBV27,-,TRBJ2-2,few,CASRGGNTGELFF,TGTGCCAGCAGGGGGGGGAACACCGGGGAGCTGTTTTTT